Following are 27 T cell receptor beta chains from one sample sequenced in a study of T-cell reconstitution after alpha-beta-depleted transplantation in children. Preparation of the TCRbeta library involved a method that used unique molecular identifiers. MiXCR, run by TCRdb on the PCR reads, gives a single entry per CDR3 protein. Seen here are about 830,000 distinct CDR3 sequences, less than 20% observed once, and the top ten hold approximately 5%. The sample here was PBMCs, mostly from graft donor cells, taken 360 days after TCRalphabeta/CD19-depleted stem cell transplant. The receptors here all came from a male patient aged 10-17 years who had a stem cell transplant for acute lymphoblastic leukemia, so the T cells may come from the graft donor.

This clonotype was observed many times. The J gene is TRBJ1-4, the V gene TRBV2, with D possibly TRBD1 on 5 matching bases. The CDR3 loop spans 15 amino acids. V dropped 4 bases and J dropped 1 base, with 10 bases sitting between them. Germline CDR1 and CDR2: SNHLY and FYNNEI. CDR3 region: CASSAQGGTNEKLFF. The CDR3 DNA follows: TGTGCCAGCAGTGCCCAGGGCGGAACTAATGAAAAACTGTTTTTT.

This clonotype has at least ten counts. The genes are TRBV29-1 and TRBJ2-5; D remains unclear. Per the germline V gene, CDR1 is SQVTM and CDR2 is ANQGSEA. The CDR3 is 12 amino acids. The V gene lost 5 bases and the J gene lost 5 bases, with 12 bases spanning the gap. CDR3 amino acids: CSVYTAGETQYF. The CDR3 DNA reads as TGCAGCGTTTACACGGCTGGGGAGACCCAGTACTTC.

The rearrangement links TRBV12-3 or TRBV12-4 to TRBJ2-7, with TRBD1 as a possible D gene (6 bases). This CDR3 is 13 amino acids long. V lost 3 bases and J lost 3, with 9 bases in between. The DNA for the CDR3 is TGTGCCAGCAGTTTGACAGGACGCTACGAGCAGTACTTC. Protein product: CASSLTGRYEQYF.

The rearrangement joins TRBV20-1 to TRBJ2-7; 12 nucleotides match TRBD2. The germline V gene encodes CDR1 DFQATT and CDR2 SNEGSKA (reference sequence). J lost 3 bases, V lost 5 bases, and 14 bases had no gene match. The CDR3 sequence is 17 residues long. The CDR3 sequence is CSARGLAGRYGYYEQYF. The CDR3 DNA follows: TGCAGTGCTCGTGGACTAGCGGGGCGGTACGGGTACTACGAGCAGTACTTC.

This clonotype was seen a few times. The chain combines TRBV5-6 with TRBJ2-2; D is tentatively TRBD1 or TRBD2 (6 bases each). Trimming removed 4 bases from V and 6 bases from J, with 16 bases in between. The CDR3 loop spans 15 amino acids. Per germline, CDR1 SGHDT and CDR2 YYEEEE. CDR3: CASSPKGGWAGELFF. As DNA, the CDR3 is TGTGCCAGCAGCCCCAAGGGGGGATGGGCCGGGGAGCTGTTTTTT.

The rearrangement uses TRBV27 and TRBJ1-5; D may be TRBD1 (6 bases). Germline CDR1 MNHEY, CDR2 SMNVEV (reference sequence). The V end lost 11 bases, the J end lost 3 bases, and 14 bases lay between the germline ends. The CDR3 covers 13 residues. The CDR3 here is CAASPGVNQPQHF. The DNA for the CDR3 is TGTGCCGCATCCCCAGGGGTCAATCAGCCCCAGCATTTT.

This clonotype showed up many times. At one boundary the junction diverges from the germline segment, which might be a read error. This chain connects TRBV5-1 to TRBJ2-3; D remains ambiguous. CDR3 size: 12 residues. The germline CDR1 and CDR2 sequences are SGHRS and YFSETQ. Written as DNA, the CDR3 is TGTGCCAGCAGCTTACGGGCAGATACGCAGTATTTT. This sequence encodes CASSLRADTQYF.

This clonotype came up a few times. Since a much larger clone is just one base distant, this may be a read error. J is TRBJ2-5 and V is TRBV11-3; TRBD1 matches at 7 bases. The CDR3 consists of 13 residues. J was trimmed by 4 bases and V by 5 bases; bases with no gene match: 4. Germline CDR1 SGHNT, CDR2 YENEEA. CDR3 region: CASSQTGRETQYF. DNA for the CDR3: TGTGCCAGCAGCCAGACAGGGAGAGAGACCCAGTACTTC.

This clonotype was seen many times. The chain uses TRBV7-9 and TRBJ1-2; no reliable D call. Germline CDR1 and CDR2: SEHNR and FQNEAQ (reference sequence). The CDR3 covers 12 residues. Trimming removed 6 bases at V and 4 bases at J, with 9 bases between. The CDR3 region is CASSLRGYGYTF. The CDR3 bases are TGTGCCAGCAGTTTACGAGGCTATGGCTACACCTTC.

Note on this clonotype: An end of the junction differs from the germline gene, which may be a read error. DNA of the CDR3: TGCGCCAGCAGCTTGTTTGATTTGGTAGATACGCGGTATTTT. Translating it yields CASSLFDLVDTRYF. The V call is TRBV5-1, the J call TRBJ2-3; no definite D call. This CDR3 spans 14 amino acids. CDR1 is SGHRS and CDR2 is YFSETQ in the germline V gene.

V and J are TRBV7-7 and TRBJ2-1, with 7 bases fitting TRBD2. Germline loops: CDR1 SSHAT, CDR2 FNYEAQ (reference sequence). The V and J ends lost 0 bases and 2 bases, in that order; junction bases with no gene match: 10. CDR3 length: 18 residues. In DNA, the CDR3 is TGTGCCAGCAGCTTAGCGGAGTTCTTACTAGCGACCTACAATGAGCAGTTCTTC. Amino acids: CASSLAEFLLATYNEQFF.

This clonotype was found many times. CDR3 in amino acids: CASSTGLAWEQYF. The CDR3, as DNA: TGTGCCAGCAGCACTGGACTAGCCTGGGAGCAGTACTTC. The chain combines TRBV13 with TRBJ2-7; 8 positions agree with TRBD2. The germline gives CDR1 PRHDT, CDR2 FYEKMQ (reference sequence). The CDR3 loop spans 13 amino acids. V gave up 5 bases and J gave up 7 bases; unmatched junction bases: 7. The full variable domain, completed using reference TRBV13 and TRBJ2-7, is AAGVIQSPRHLIKEKRETATLKCYPIPRHDTVYWYQQGPGQDPQFLISFYEKMQSDKGSIPDRFSAQQFSDYHSELNMSSLELGDSALYFCASSTGLAWEQYFGPGTRLTVT.

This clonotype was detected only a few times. CDR3 amino acids: CASSLRTTGADTQYF. The CDR3 DNA sequence: TGTGCCAGCAGTTTACGGACGACAGGGGCCGATACGCAGTATTTT. The chain joins TRBV12-3 or TRBV12-4 to TRBJ2-3; 8 bases match TRBD1. There are 15 residues in the CDR3. J lost 6 bases, V lost 2 bases, and 7 bases had no gene match.

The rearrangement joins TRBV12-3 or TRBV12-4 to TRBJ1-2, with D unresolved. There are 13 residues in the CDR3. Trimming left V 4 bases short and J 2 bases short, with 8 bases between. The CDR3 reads CASSWVLNYGYTF. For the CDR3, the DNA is TGTGCCAGCAGTTGGGTCCTCAACTATGGCTACACCTTC.

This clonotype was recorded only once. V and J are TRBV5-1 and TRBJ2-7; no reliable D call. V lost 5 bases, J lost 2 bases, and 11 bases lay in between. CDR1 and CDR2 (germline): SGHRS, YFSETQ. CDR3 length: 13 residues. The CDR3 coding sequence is TGCGCCAGCAGTATAGCTGGGGCCTACGAGCAGTACTTC. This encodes CASSIAGAYEQYF.

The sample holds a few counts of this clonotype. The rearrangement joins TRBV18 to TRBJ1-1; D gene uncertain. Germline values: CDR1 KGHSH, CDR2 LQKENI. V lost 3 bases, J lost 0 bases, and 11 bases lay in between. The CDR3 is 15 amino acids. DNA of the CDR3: TGTGCCAGCTCACCTCGGGAGCTCATGAACACTGAAGCTTTCTTT. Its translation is CASSPRELMNTEAFF.

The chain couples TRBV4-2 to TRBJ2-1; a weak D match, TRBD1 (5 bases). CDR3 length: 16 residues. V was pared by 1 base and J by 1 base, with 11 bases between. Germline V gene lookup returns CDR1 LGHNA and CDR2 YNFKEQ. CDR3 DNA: TGTGCCAGCAGCCAAGCCCCAAGGGGATCCTACAATGAGCAGTTCTTC. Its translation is CASSQAPRGSYNEQFF.

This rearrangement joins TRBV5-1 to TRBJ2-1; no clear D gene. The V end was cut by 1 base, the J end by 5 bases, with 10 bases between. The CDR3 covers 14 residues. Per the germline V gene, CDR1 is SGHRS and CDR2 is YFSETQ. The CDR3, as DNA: TGCGCCAGCAGCTTGAAGGCAACCCACAATGAGCAGTTCTTC. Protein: CASSLKATHNEQFF.

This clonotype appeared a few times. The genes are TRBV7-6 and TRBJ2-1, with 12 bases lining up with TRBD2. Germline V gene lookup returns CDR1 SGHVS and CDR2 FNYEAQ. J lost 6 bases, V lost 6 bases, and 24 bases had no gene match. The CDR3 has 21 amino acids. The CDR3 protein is CASRPLDPFLAGGPIGNEQFF. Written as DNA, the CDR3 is TGTGCCAGCAGACCACTAGACCCTTTCCTAGCGGGAGGGCCGATAGGCAATGAGCAGTTCTTC.

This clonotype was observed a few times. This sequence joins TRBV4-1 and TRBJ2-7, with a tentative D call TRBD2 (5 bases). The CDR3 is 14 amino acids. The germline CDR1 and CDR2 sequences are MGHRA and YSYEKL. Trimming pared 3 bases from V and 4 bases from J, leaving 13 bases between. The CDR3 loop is CASSQALVLYEQYF. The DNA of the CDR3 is TGCGCCAGCAGCCAGGCACTAGTACTGTACGAGCAGTACTTC.

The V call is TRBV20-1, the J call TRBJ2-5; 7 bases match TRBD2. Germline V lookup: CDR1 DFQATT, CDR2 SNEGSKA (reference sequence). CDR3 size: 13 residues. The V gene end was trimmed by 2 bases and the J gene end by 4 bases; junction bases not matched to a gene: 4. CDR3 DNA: TGCAGTGCTAGACCGGGAGGCATAGAGACCCAGTACTTC. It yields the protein CSARPGGIETQYF.

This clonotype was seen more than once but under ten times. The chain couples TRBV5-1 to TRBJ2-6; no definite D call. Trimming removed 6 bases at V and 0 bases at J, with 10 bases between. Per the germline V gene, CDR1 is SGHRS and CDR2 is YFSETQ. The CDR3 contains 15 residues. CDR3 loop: CASNPTISGANVLTF. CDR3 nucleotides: TGCGCCAGCAACCCAACGATCTCTGGGGCCAACGTCCTGACTTTC.

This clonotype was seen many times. In DNA form, the CDR3 reads TGCGCCAGCAGCTTGGAAAGCGGGAGTGATGAGCAGTTCTTC. It translates to CASSLESGSDEQFF. This chain connects TRBV5-1 to TRBJ2-1, with TRBD2 identical over 8 bases. Germline V gene lookup returns CDR1 SGHRS and CDR2 YFSETQ. This CDR3 has 14 amino acids. Losses at the gene ends were 0 bases for V and 8 bases for J; bases not matched to a gene: 4.

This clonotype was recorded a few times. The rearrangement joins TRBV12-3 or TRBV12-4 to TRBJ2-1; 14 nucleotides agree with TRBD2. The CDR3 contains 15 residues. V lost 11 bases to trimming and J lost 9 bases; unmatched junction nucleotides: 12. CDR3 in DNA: TGTGCCCGCCGGTTGGGACTAGCGGGAGCGGGTGAGCAGTTCTTC. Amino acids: CARRLGLAGAGEQFF.

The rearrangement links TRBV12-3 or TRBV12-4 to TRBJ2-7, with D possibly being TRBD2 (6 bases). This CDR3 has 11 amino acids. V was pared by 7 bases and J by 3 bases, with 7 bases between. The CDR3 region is CASMTSYEQYF. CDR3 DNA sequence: TGTGCCAGCATGACTAGCTACGAGCAGTACTTC.

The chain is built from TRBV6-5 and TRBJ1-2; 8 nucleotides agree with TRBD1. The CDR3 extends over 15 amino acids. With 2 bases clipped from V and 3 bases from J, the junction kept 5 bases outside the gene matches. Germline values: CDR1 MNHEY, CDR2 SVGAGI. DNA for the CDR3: TGTGCCAGCAGTTACGAGGCAGGGGGCTACTATGGCTACACCTTC. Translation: CASSYEAGGYYGYTF.

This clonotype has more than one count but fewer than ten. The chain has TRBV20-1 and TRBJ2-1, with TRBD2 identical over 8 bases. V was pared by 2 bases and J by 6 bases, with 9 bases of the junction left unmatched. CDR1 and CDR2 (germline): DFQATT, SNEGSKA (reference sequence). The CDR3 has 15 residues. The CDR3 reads CSARKRLAGFNEQFF. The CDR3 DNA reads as TGCAGTGCTAGAAAACGGCTAGCGGGCTTCAATGAGCAGTTCTTC.